The 30 T cell receptor beta chains given below trace back to one sample, sequenced in a study of beta chain features in type 1 diabetes. Study-wide results and caveats: In every one of the four CD4+ subsets, TCRB CDR3s were moderately but significantly shorter in Type 1 diabetes patients.

cDNA synthesis used the whole RNA isolate, giving expressed TCRB sequences. Some clones are missing from TCRdb's copy, which holds only in-frame ones; the method was immunoSEQ multiplex PCR. The sample lists a few hundred thousand clones, 9.6% occurring once. These TCRs are of unknown antigen specificity. Sample: central memory CD4+ T cells from blood. The receptors originated from a young man with type 1 diabetes.

The rearrangement links TRBV28 to TRBJ2-6, with D maybe TRBD2 (5 bases). From germline, CDR1 is MDHEN and CDR2 SYDVKM. The CDR3 contains 15 residues. V was cut by 3 bases and J by 4 bases, with 10 bases left in between. Here the CDR3 reads CASSFSGGGANVLTF. As DNA, the CDR3 is TGTGCCAGCAGTTTCTCAGGCGGGGGGGCCAACGTCCTGACTTTC.

This clone appeared many times. The rearrangement joins TRBV27 to TRBJ2-1; the match to TRBD1 covers 7 bases. Germline values: CDR1 MNHEY, CDR2 SMNVEV (reference sequence). The CDR3 covers 14 residues. The V gene end was trimmed by 2 bases and the J gene end by 8 bases; junction bases not matched to a gene: 6. In DNA, the CDR3 is TGTGCCAGCAGTTTAGGACAGGTTAGGGATGAGCAGTTCTTC. As protein: CASSLGQVRDEQFF.

This clone was seen more than once but under ten times. V usage is TRBV6-5 and J usage is TRBJ2-5, with D possibly matching TRBD1 (6 bases). There are 16 residues in the CDR3. Germline assignment: CDR1 MNHEY and CDR2 SVGAGI. The ends were cut back, 3 bases at V and 4 bases at J, with 18 bases in the middle. The CDR3 DNA reads as TGTGCCAGCAGTTATGGAATAACAGGGTTGGGAGAGACCCAGTACTTC. This sequence encodes CASSYGITGLGETQYF.

This chain joins TRBV7-2 and TRBJ2-2; 7 nucleotides align to TRBD2. Germline V gene lookup returns CDR1 SGHTA and CDR2 FQGNSA. V shed 4 bases, J shed 0 bases, and the junction held 8 bases outside the gene matches. The CDR3 contains 17 residues. The CDR3 is CASSWGGSGTNTGELFF. As DNA, the CDR3 is TGTGCCAGCAGCTGGGGAGGGAGCGGAACGAACACCGGGGAGCTGTTTTTT.

This clone has ten or more counts. This chain links TRBV7-7 with TRBJ2-3; D tentatively reads TRBD1 or TRBD2 (5 bases each). Trimming removed 4 bases at V and 5 bases at J, with 10 bases between. The CDR3 spans 13 residues. CDR1 is SSHAT and CDR2 is FNYEAQ in the germline V gene (reference sequence). DNA for the CDR3: TGTGCCAGCAGCTCGGGACCTCAAGATACGCAGTATTTT. It specifies CASSSGPQDTQYF.

This clone showed up just a few times. Here the CDR3 reads CSVGQATSTDTQYF. DNA for the CDR3: TGCAGCGTAGGACAGGCTACTAGCACAGATACGCAGTATTTT. The V gene is TRBV29-1, the J gene TRBJ2-3; 7 bases line up with TRBD1. V shed 6 bases, J shed 0 bases, and the junction held 6 bases outside the gene matches. In germline, CDR1 is SQVTM, CDR2 ANQGSEA. The CDR3 is 14 amino acids.

The chain is built from TRBV12-5 and TRBJ2-5; D could derive from TRBD1 or TRBD2 (5 bases each). V lost 4 bases and J 5 bases, leaving 11 bases between the germline ends. The CDR3 extends over 13 amino acids. Germline loops: CDR1 LGHNT, CDR2 FRNRAP. CDR3 DNA sequence: TGTGCTAGTGGTTCCCAGGGCGGGGAGACCCAGTACTTC. Translated: CASGSQGGETQYF.

V usage is TRBV5-1 and J usage is TRBJ2-7; D not certain. Looked up from germline, CDR1 is SGHRS and CDR2 is YFSETQ. V lost 5 bases and J lost 3, with 12 bases in between. CDR3 length: 13 amino acids. The CDR3 loop reads CASRSGDGYEQYF. The CDR3, as DNA: TGCGCCAGCAGGAGTGGGGATGGCTACGAGCAGTACTTC.

This sequence joins TRBV28 and TRBJ2-2, with 8 bases identical to TRBD1. V gave up 3 bases and J gave up 4 bases; unmatched junction bases: 4. The CDR3 runs 15 residues. Germline V lookup: CDR1 MDHEN, CDR2 SYDVKM. CDR3 amino acids: CASSFLTGATGELFF. The CDR3 coding sequence is TGTGCCAGCAGTTTTTTGACAGGGGCCACCGGGGAGCTGTTTTTT.

The genes are TRBV29-1 and TRBJ2-3, with D perhaps matching TRBD2 (5 bases). V shed 8 bases and J shed 6 bases, with 9 bases lying between them. The germline V gene encodes CDR1 SQVTM and CDR2 ANQGSEA. This CDR3 spans 10 amino acids. The CDR3 loop reads CSTKRDTQYF. The CDR3, as DNA: TGCAGCACAAAGCGGGATACGCAGTATTTT.

The chain carries TRBV2 and TRBJ1-1, with 7 nucleotides matching TRBD1. Germline V gives CDR1 SNHLY, CDR2 FYNNEI. This CDR3 spans 16 amino acids. With 6 bases clipped from V and 2 bases from J, the junction kept 12 bases outside the gene matches. CDR3 DNA sequence: TGTGCCAGCAGACGGATATATACAGGGGTAAACACTGAAGCTTTCTTT. Its translation is CASRRIYTGVNTEAFF. Filled out from reference TRBV2 and TRBJ1-1, the complete variable domain reads EPEVTQTPSHQVTQMGQEVILRCVPISNHLYFYWYRQILGQKVEFLVSFYNNEISEKSEIFDDQFSVERPDGSNFTLKIRSTKLEDSAMYFCASRRIYTGVNTEAFFGQGTRLTVV.

In this sample, this clone turned up a few times. CDR3 DNA sequence: TGTGCCAGCAGCGTTCAGGGAGAGAACACTGAAGCTTTCTTT. Its protein product is CASSVQGENTEAFF. The chain combines TRBV7-2 with TRBJ1-1; tentative D call: TRBD1 (5 bases). V dropped 5 bases and J dropped 1 base, with 11 bases sitting between them. CDR1 SGHTA and CDR2 FQGNSA come from the germline V gene. This CDR3 has 14 amino acids.

This chain links TRBV19 with TRBJ1-4; 8 nucleotides agree with TRBD1. From germline, CDR1 is LNHDA and CDR2 SQIVND (reference sequence). The CDR3 is made up of 15 amino acids. V lost 1 base to trimming and J lost 7 bases; unmatched junction nucleotides: 5. As DNA, the CDR3 is TGTGCCAGTAGTATAGGCGACAGGGGAAGTGAAAAACTGTTTTTT. It specifies CASSIGDRGSEKLFF.

The table lists this clone with a few counts. The chain combines TRBV7-2 with TRBJ1-4; 7 bases align to TRBD1. From germline, CDR1 is SGHTA and CDR2 FQGNSA. V trimming: 5 bases; J trimming: 8 bases; junction bases outside the gene matches: 8. CDR3 length: 14 residues. The CDR3 here is CASSPGQLFEKLFF. As DNA, the CDR3 is TGTGCCAGCAGCCCGGGACAGCTCTTCGAAAAACTGTTTTTT.

This clone was found a few times. As DNA, the CDR3 is TGTGCCACCGCCGGCGGGGACATCGACACTGAAGCTTTCTTT. As protein: CATAGGDIDTEAFF. V usage is TRBV15 and J usage is TRBJ1-1; D is possibly TRBD1 (6 bases). The germline V gene has CDR1 LNHNV and CDR2 YYDKDF (reference sequence). The CDR3 extends over 14 amino acids. With 8 bases removed from V and 3 bases from J, the gap between germline ends came to 16 bases.

V and J are TRBV18 and TRBJ2-5; tentatively, D is TRBD2 (6 bases). TRBJ2-7 matches the DNA end more closely, so the J call is doubtful. Germline V gene lookup returns CDR1 KGHSH and CDR2 LQKENI. This CDR3 region has 15 residues. The CDR3 loop is CASSPGVADSYEQYF. CDR3 coding DNA: TGTGCCAGCTCACCTGGGGTAGCGGACTCCTACGAGCAGTACTTC.

This clone was seen ten or more times. This chain links TRBV7-2 with TRBJ1-2, with D perhaps TRBD1 (5 bases). The CDR3 covers 11 residues. Germline CDR1 reads SGHTA; CDR2 reads FQGNSA. Trimming removed 5 bases at V and 10 bases at J, with 11 bases between. The chain's CDR3 is CASSGRTTYTF. The DNA of the CDR3 is TGTGCCAGCAGCGGAAGGACAACCTACACCTTC. The whole variable domain, remainder taken from reference TRBV7-2 and TRBJ1-2, is GAGVSQSPSNKVTEKGKDVELRCDPISGHTALYWYRQSLGQGLEFLIYFQGNSAPDKSGLPSDRFSAERTGGSVSTLTIQRTQQEDSAVYLCASSGRTTYTFGSGTRLTVV.

This clone showed up many times. This rearrangement joins TRBV18 to TRBJ1-5; possibly TRBD1 for D (5 bases). CDR3 length equals 17 residues. Per germline, CDR1 KGHSH and CDR2 LQKENI. V was clipped by 2 bases and J by 9 bases, with 23 bases between them. The CDR3 DNA is TGTGCCAGCTCACCAGGGACCGGGCCCGATAGAGGGAGGCCCCAGCATTTT. Translated: CASSPGTGPDRGRPQHF.

The chain has TRBV5-6 and TRBJ2-5, with no clear D. Germline CDR1 reads SGHDT; CDR2 reads YYEEEE. V was trimmed by 0 bases and J by 7 bases, leaving 7 bases between them. The CDR3 length is 12 residues. CDR3 DNA sequence: TGTGCCAGCAGCTTGGTACTGGCGACCCAGTACTTC. Translated, it gives CASSLVLATQYF.

This clone was seen a few times. One base away lies a much larger clone, so this may be a sequencing read error. The chain carries TRBV6-6 and TRBJ1-1, with D uncertain. The CDR3 consists of 11 residues. Trimming took 7 bases from V and 1 from J, leaving 4 bases between them. Per the germline V gene, CDR1 is MNHNY and CDR2 is SVGAGI (reference sequence). CDR3: CASKGNTEAFF. Here the CDR3 DNA reads TGTGCCAGCAAGGGGAACACTGAAGCTTTCTTT.

This chain uses TRBV7-2 with TRBJ2-3; 11 nucleotides match TRBD2. The J segment lost 3 bases and the V segment lost 5 bases, leaving 4 bases of the junction unmatched. The germline V gene encodes CDR1 SGHTA and CDR2 FQGNSA. The CDR3 has 15 amino acids. The CDR3 sequence: CASSQLAGATDTQYF. CDR3 sequence (DNA): TGTGCCAGCAGCCAACTAGCGGGAGCGACAGATACGCAGTATTTT.

J is TRBJ2-2 and V is TRBV6-1, with D perhaps given as TRBD1 or TRBD2 (5 bases each). Between the trimmed V and J ends, which lost 10 bases and 2 bases, there was a span of 14 bases. Germline V lookup: CDR1 MNHNS, CDR2 SASEGT. This CDR3 spans 14 amino acids. CDR3 DNA sequence: TGTGCCATAACCGGGACCAAAAACACCGGGGAGCTGTTTTTT. Translated: CAITGTKNTGELFF.

The V and J genes are TRBV29-1 and TRBJ1-4; D gene uncertain. V was pared by 5 bases and J by 2 bases, with 9 bases between. This CDR3 spans 13 amino acids. Per germline, CDR1 SQVTM and CDR2 ANQGSEA. The CDR3 here is CSVSYSTNEKLFF. The CDR3 coding sequence is TGCAGCGTTAGTTACAGTACTAATGAAAAACTGTTTTTT.

The chain couples TRBV9 to TRBJ2-5; 7 nucleotides agree with TRBD2. The J call could be wrong; TRBJ2-7 is a better fit for the DNA end. The length of the CDR3 is 15 residues. Germline CDR1 is SGDLS and CDR2 is YYNGEE. The CDR3, as DNA: TGTGCCAGCAGCGCCGGGACTACACGCTCCTACGAGCAGTACTTC. It codes for CASSAGTTRSYEQYF.

This clone was detected many times. The V call is TRBV21-1, the J call TRBJ2-7; the D call TRBD2 from the table was never checked on the DNA. TRBV21-1 is noted as a pseudogene. The CDR3 has 17 residues. CDR3 amino acids: CASSNQTSGTRTYEQYF. CDR3 coding DNA: TGTGCCAGCAGCAACCAGACTAGCGGGACCCGAACCTACGAGCAGTACTTC.

This clone appeared a few times. This chain uses TRBV6-1 with TRBJ2-1, with TRBD2 matching over 7 bases. V lost 1 base to trimming and J lost 3 bases; unmatched junction nucleotides: 3. Germline CDR1 reads MNHNS; CDR2 reads SASEGT. The CDR3 has 15 residues. CDR3 region: CASSEGLAVYNEQFF. The CDR3 region has the DNA TGTGCCAGCAGTGAAGGCCTAGCGGTCTACAATGAGCAGTTCTTC.

This clone was counted ten times or more. The V gene is TRBV9, the J gene TRBJ2-2, with D perhaps TRBD1 (5 bases). Germline lookup yields CDR1 SGDLS and CDR2 YYNGEE. V was clipped by 4 bases and J by 5 bases, with 15 bases between them. This CDR3 comprises 15 residues. The CDR3 nucleotides are TGTGCCAGCAGCCTGCCAGGGCAGACGACCGGGGAGCTGTTTTTT. Its protein is CASSLPGQTTGELFF.

This clone was detected many times. The rearrangement uses TRBV5-4 and TRBJ2-7; a weak D match, TRBD2 (6 bases). Germline loops: CDR1 SGHNT, CDR2 YYREEE (reference sequence). The ends were cut back, 6 bases at V and 3 bases at J, with 13 bases in the middle. The CDR3 is 13 amino acids. CDR3 sequence reads: CASTDRRGYEQYF. Here the CDR3 DNA reads TGTGCCAGCACCGACCGGAGGGGCTACGAGCAGTACTTC.

This clone was seen only a few times. The V and J genes are TRBV2 and TRBJ1-5, with D perhaps TRBD1 (5 bases). CDR1 and CDR2 (germline): SNHLY, FYNNEI. This CDR3 spans 14 amino acids. Trimming pared 2 bases from V and 3 bases from J, leaving 8 bases between. The CDR3 nucleotides read TGTGCCAGCAGTGAACTGGGACTCAATCAGCCCCAGCATTTT. Amino acids: CASSELGLNQPQHF.

This clone was seen only a few times. The rearrangement links TRBV11-2 to TRBJ2-2; TRBD1 might be the D (5 bases). V lost 0 bases to trimming and J lost 3 bases, with 11 bases between them. CDR1 and CDR2 (germline): SGHAT, FQNNGV. This CDR3 has 16 amino acids. The DNA of the CDR3 is TGTGCCAGCAGCTTAGATCCCCCAGGGTACACCGGGGAGCTGTTTTTT. It encodes CASSLDPPGYTGELFF.